A selection of T cell receptor beta chains follows, all from one sample in a study of identifying expanded T cells in peripheral blood. TCRdb keeps only in-frame clones here, not all; method: immunoSEQ multiplex PCR. Among approximately 100,000 clones, approximately 90% were seen once, and the ten largest hold about a sixth. Sequenced sample: blood. The receptors were sampled from a person aged 18 to 69 in good health. Both conserved end residues are part of each CDR3. D genes are given only for firm matches. Part of the rows lack a size; the others show once, few, many or a class for expanded clones.

v_call	clone_size	d_call	j_call	cdr3_nt	cdr3_aa
TRBV28	-	-	TRBJ1-2	TGTGCCAGCGGACCCCCTCTGACGGGCTACTATGGCTACACCTTC	CASGPPLTGYYGYTF
TRBV2	few	-	TRBJ2-3	TGTGCCAGCACAAGACAGGACACGGTCGGGGTTACGCAGTATTTT	CASTRQDTVGVTQYF
TRBV18	few	-	TRBJ2-7	TGTGCCAGCTCAACACGAGTCGTCCCCGAGCAGTACTTC	CASSTRVVPEQYF
TRBV6-5	-	-	TRBJ1-2	TGTGCCAGCAGCCTATCAGTACTTAACTATGGCTACACCTTC	CASSLSVLNYGYTF
TRBV5-4	-	TRBD1	TRBJ1-6	TGTGCCAGCAGCTGGTCCTACAGGGGTTTGGAGTCACCCCTCCACTTT	CASSWSYRGLESPLHF
TRBV5-6	-	TRBD1	TRBJ2-3	TGTGCCAGCAGCTTGGGGACAGGGGGATGGGATACGCAGTATTTT	CASSLGTGGWDTQYF
TRBV18	-	-	TRBJ1-3	TGTGCCAGCTCAGGGACCACGCGCAGATCTGGAAACACCATATATTTT	CASSGTTRRSGNTIYF
TRBV6-6	-	-	TRBJ2-7	TGTGCCAGCAGTTACCCCCCTCGGGAGCAGTACTTC	CASSYPPREQYF
TRBV5-1	-	TRBD1	TRBJ2-1	TGCGCCAGCAGCTTGGCCTTAGTTGACAGGGGCGCTGCCAATGAGCAGTTCTTC	CASSLALVDRGAANEQFF
TRBV4-1	-	TRBD2	TRBJ2-7	TGCGCCAGCAGCCAAGAAGGACCCGGTCGGGGGGACGAGCAGTACTTC	CASSQEGPGRGDEQYF
TRBV9	-	TRBD1	TRBJ2-1	TGTGCCAGCAGCGTGGGGACAGGGGTGAATGAGCAGTTCTTC	CASSVGTGVNEQFF
TRBV28	-	-	TRBJ2-6	TGTGCCAGTCTAAGCTCTGGGGCCAACGTCCTGACTTTC	CASLSSGANVLTF
TRBV29-1	-	-	TRBJ2-7	TGCAGCGTTGTAGGGGCTTTGGCAGGGGTGGCCTACGAGCAGTACTTC	CSVVGALAGVAYEQYF
TRBV6-5	-	-	TRBJ2-7	TGTGCCAGCATGATAGGGGACGAGCAGTACTTC	CASMIGDEQYF
TRBV4-1	-	TRBD2	TRBJ2-3	TGCGCCAGCAGCCAAGCCGTTAGCGGGGTTTCAGATACGCAGTATTTT	CASSQAVSGVSDTQYF
TRBV5-8	once	TRBD1	TRBJ2-3	TGTGCCAGCAGCTCCGGGACAGCCCTTCCTAGCACAGATACGCAGTATTTT	CASSSGTALPSTDTQYF
TRBV7-2	-	-	TRBJ2-7	TGTGCCAGCAGCCGAAGGTGGACCGGGACTGCAACCTACGAGCAGTACTTC	CASSRRWTGTATYEQYF
TRBV6-1	-	TRBD1	TRBJ2-5	TGTGCCAGCAGCGCGGACAGGGAGTTTCGAGAGACCCAGTACTTC	CASSADREFRETQYF
TRBV6-1	few	-	TRBJ2-2	TGTGCCAGCAGTGAACGAGGGTTCACCGGGGAGCTGTTTTTT	CASSERGFTGELFF
TRBV27	once	-	TRBJ2-5	TGTGCCAGCAGCCCTTACCAAGAGACCCAGTACTTC	CASSPYQETQYF
TRBV6-5	-	-	TRBJ2-3	TGTGCCAGCAGTTACTCGGCTAGCACAGATACGCAGTATTTT	CASSYSASTDTQYF
TRBV7-6	-	-	TRBJ2-5	TGTGCCAGCAGCCGACTCCACCTTTCTTTCGGAACGCTACAAGAGACCCAGTACTTC	CASSRLHLSFGTLQETQYF
TRBV7-8	-	-	TRBJ1-2	TGTGCCAGCAGCTTAGACACCCTCGGGGTCTATGGCTACACCTTC	CASSLDTLGVYGYTF
TRBV7-8	-	TRBD1	TRBJ1-2	TGTGCCAGCAGCCAAACAGGGGGCCTTTCTAACTATGGCTACACCTTC	CASSQTGGLSNYGYTF
TRBV30	-	-	TRBJ1-4	TGTGCCTGGAGTAAGGACAGATCGGGTGAAAAACTGTTTTTT	CAWSKDRSGEKLFF
TRBV7-2	-	TRBD2	TRBJ2-7	TGTGCCAGCAGCCGGACTAGCGGTTCCTACGAGCAGTACTTC	CASSRTSGSYEQYF
TRBV4-3	-	-	TRBJ2-5	TGCGCCAGCAGCCTCACCCCTTCCGAGACCCAGTACTTC	CASSLTPSETQYF
TRBV7-9	-	-	TRBJ2-3	TGTGCCAGCAGCTCGGTAGCAGATACGCAGTATTTT	CASSSVADTQYF
TRBV5-3	-	-	TRBJ2-3	TGTGCCAGAAGCGTTGACGATACGCAGTATTTT	CARSVDDTQYF
TRBV4-2	-	-	TRBJ1-2	TGTGCCAGCAGCCAAGAGGCGCCAGGCGGGGGCGGGGCATCGGCGTATGGCTACACCTTC	CASSQEAPGGGGASAYGYTF
TRBV9	once	-	TRBJ2-3	TGTGCCAGCAGCGGATCGACTCAGGGGAGCACAGATACGCAGTATTTT	CASSGSTQGSTDTQYF
TRBV25-1	-	-	TRBJ1-1	TGTGCCAGCAGTGAGGGGAGAATAACTGAAGCTTTCTTT	CASSEGRITEAFF
TRBV11-2	-	-	TRBJ2-3	TGTGCCAGCAACGGGGGCCCGCCGGATACGCAGTATTTT	CASNGGPPDTQYF
TRBV27	-	TRBD2	TRBJ2-3	TGTGCCAGCAGCCCTTCGAGCCCGGCTTTCGGCGGGGGGGCCGTTTATACGCAGTATTTT	CASSPSSPAFGGGAVYTQYF
TRBV29-1	-	-	TRBJ2-1	TGCAGCGTTGTGGGGGACACCTACAATGAGCAGTTCTTC	CSVVGDTYNEQFF
TRBV11-2	-	TRBD1	TRBJ1-1	TGTGCCAGCAGCTTAGTGACAGGGGGCGAAGCTTTCTTT	CASSLVTGGEAFF
TRBV4-1	few	TRBD2	TRBJ2-3	TGCGCCAGCAGCCAAGAACCGACGGGACTAGCGGGCACAGATACGCAGTATTTT	CASSQEPTGLAGTDTQYF
TRBV29-1	-	-	TRBJ1-2	TGCAGCGTTGGCGGGGGAAACTATGGCTACACCTTC	CSVGGGNYGYTF
TRBV15	-	TRBD1	TRBJ2-7	TGTGCCACCAGCAGAGAACCACAGGGGTACGAGCAGTACTTC	CATSREPQGYEQYF
TRBV2	-	-	TRBJ1-6	TGTGCCAGCGCTAACTCCTATAATTCACCCCTCCACTTT	CASANSYNSPLHF
TRBV5-6	once	TRBD1	TRBJ1-1	TGTGCCAGCAGCTTTTCGGACAGGACCAACACTGAGGCTTTCTTT	CASSFSDRTNTEAFF
TRBV7-2	-	-	TRBJ2-7	TGTGCCAGCAGCGTAGATAGGACATACTACGAGCAGTACTTC	CASSVDRTYYEQYF
TRBV5-4	-	-	TRBJ1-1	TGTGCCAGCAGCGCCGGAGGGAGTGCTAGCACTGAAGCTTTCTTT	CASSAGGSASTEAFF
TRBV7-2	-	-	TRBJ1-1	TGTGCCAGCAGCTTAAACGCCAGACAAGCTTTCTTT	CASSLNARQAFF
TRBV5-1	-	-	TRBJ2-3	TGCGCCAGCAGGAGTCAGGGTGCAGATACGCAGTATTTT	CASRSQGADTQYF
TRBV7-8	-	-	TRBJ1-6	TGTGCCAGCAGCTCCGGACAAGATAGGCATTCACCCCTCCACTTT	CASSSGQDRHSPLHF
TRBV7-9	-	TRBD1	TRBJ1-1	TGTGCCAGCAGCGCGGGACAGGGCACTGAAGCTTTCTTT	CASSAGQGTEAFF
TRBV9	-	-	TRBJ1-4	TGTGCCAGCAGCGTAGATTACAGCCGTAATGAAAAACTGTTTTTT	CASSVDYSRNEKLFF
TRBV11-2	-	-	TRBJ2-5	TGTGCCAGCAGCGGGGTCTCCAAAGAGACCCAGTACTTC	CASSGVSKETQYF
TRBV6-1	-	-	TRBJ1-1	TGTGCCAGCAGTGAAGGTCGGTACATTGTGGCTTTCTTT	CASSEGRYIVAFF
TRBV7-6	-	-	TRBJ2-3	TGTGCCAGCAGCCCCTCGGGCGTCTGGGGGACAGATACGCAGTATTTT	CASSPSGVWGTDTQYF
TRBV19	-	TRBD2	TRBJ2-1	TGTGCCAGTAGTATCGCACTGGGACTAGCGGGGAATGAGCAGTTCTTC	CASSIALGLAGNEQFF